This T cell receptor (beta chain) was identified during a study of shared clonotypes between healthy human individuals. Study results and limitations: Exclusively blood specimens were collected; tissue repertoires likely differ. A few donors showed sharing of 4.5% to 6% of naive CD4 clonotypes. A small donor pool kept down the genetic and exposure-history diversity that was represented.

As to this clone: The antigen is not known.

This table comes from immunoSEQ multiplex PCR, and its TCRdb copy is limited to in-frame clones, with some not included. The table has a few million clones, approximately 94% seen once; the top ten hold about 0.13%. From germline, CDR1 is PRHDT and CDR2 FYEKMQ (reference sequence). With 5 bases removed from V and 8 bases from J, the gap between germline ends came to 13 bases. The CDR3 consists of 13 residues. The chain couples TRBV13 to TRBJ2-1; D gene uncertain. Sequencing was performed on naive CD4+ T cells sorted from blood. Subset specified: CD45RA+ positively selected. The clonotype originates from a man aged 18 to 35 in good health. Here the CDR3 DNA reads TGTGCCAGCAGCCCAGCACGGTGGGATGAGCAGTTCTTC. Protein: CASSPARWDEQFF.